Listed below are T cell receptor beta chains from one sample, sequenced in a study of T-cell memory formation after mild COVID-19. TCRdb processed the 5' RACE reads anew with MiXCR; each CDR3 protein has one entry. The sample lists roughly 160,000 distinct CDR3 sequences, around 10% seen once, with 3.8% in the top ten. The sequenced sample was PBMCs or a T cell subset sorted from them (not recorded which). These receptors were collected from a man aged 18 to 30 who had mild COVID-19 (a few samples of this study predate the infection). Cell type and time point are not known. CDR3s include the opening cysteine and the closing phenylalanine or tryptophan. The order of the fields is D gene, V gene, clone size, J gene, CDR3 DNA, CDR3 protein. D genes are given only for firm matches. The size entry is marked missing in some rows and otherwise reads once, few, many or a size class.

>TRBD2|TRBV2|few|TRBJ2-5
TGTGCCAGCAGGGACGGACTAGCGGGGAACCAAGAGACCCAGTACTTC
CASRDGLAGNQETQYF
>.|TRBV5-1|.|TRBJ2-6
TGCGCCAGCAGCCCACCGACAGGTTTCTCTGGGGCCAACGTCCTGACTTTC
CASSPPTGFSGANVLTF
>.|TRBV5-1|.|TRBJ2-3
TGCGCCAGCAGCTTGGAAACAGGGTCAAGCACAGATACGCAGTATTTT
CASSLETGSSTDTQYF
>TRBD1|TRBV11-2|few|TRBJ2-5
TGTGCCAGCAGCAATAACAGGGGCCCGGGGACCCAGTACTTC
CASSNNRGPGTQYF
>.|TRBV5-1|.|TRBJ2-1
TGCGCCAGCAGCTTGGAACGCCTCTACAATGAGCAGTTCTTC
CASSLERLYNEQFF
>TRBD1|TRBV27|many|TRBJ2-3
TGTGCCAGCAGTCCTGGACAGGAGGTTCCGCAGTATTTT
CASSPGQEVPQYF
>TRBD1|TRBV6-2/TRBV6-3|.|TRBJ1-5
TGTGCCAGCAGTCCAACAGGGGGGGTAGGCGTCGGCAATCAGCCCCAGCATTTT
CASSPTGGVGVGNQPQHF
>.|TRBV20-1|many|TRBJ2-1
TGCAGTGCTACTCCCCGCAGGGGGGGATGGAGCTCCTACAATGAGCAGTTCTTC
CSATPRRGGWSSYNEQFF
>TRBD1|TRBV20-1|few|TRBJ2-5
TGCAGCCTGGGGGACAGGCAAGAGACCCAGTACTTC
CSLGDRQETQYF
>TRBD1|TRBV24-1|.|TRBJ1-5
TGTGCCACCAGTGATTCCAGGACAGGGAGCAATCAGCCCCAGCATTTT
CATSDSRTGSNQPQHF
>TRBD2|TRBV7-2|.|TRBJ2-5
TGTGCCAGCAGCTTAGGTGGTAGCGGGGTGGGAGAGACCCAGTACTTC
CASSLGGSGVGETQYF
>TRBD2|TRBV20-1|.|TRBJ2-3
TGCAGTGCTACGCCTAGCGGGGGGGCCGCAGATACGCAGTATTTT
CSATPSGGAADTQYF
>.|TRBV7-7|few|TRBJ1-1
TGTGCTAGCAGCGAGACACCGAACACTGAAGCTTTCTTT
CASSETPNTEAFF
>.|TRBV2|.|TRBJ1-1
TGTGCCAGCCGGAAATCCAGGGACACTGAAGCTTTCTTT
CASRKSRDTEAFF
>.|TRBV29-1|many|TRBJ2-1
TGCAGCGTGCCTAACGGCAGGGGTCTTCCGAGCTCCTACAATGAGCAGTTCTTC
CSVPNGRGLPSSYNEQFF
>.|TRBV20-1|few|TRBJ2-5
TGCAGTGCTGCGGGACAAGAGACCCAGTACTTC
CSAAGQETQYF
>TRBD1|TRBV7-2|.|TRBJ2-3
TGTGCCAGCAGCCCAGACGGGACAGGGGCAGATACGCAGTATTTT
CASSPDGTGADTQYF
>.|TRBV19|few|TRBJ1-5
TGTGCCAGTGATGATCCGGGAGCCCCTTATCAGCCCCAGCATTTT
CASDDPGAPYQPQHF
>TRBD1|TRBV7-2|few|TRBJ2-7
TGTGCCAGCAGTTTGAGGGACAGGTCCTACGAGCAGTACTTC
CASSLRDRSYEQYF
>.|TRBV4-3|few|TRBJ1-2
TGCGCCAGCAGCCAAGATCAGGGGAGCCCCTATGGCTACACCTTC
CASSQDQGSPYGYTF
>.|TRBV5-1|.|TRBJ2-5
TGCGCCAGCAGCTTGGGACCCGGGGAGACCCAGTACTTC
CASSLGPGETQYF
>.|TRBV24-1|.|TRBJ2-5
TGTGCCACCAGTGACCTTCGAGGGGGTTCGTACTTC
CATSDLRGGSYF
>.|TRBV12-3/TRBV12-4|.|TRBJ2-3
TGTGCCAGCAGCCCCGTAGGGGATACGCAGTATTTT
CASSPVGDTQYF
>.|TRBV4-3|few|TRBJ2-5
TGCGCCAGCAGCCAAGGAGACCAGGGGACTTGGTACCAAGAGACCCAGTACTTC
CASSQGDQGTWYQETQYF
>.|TRBV29-1|once|TRBJ2-5
TGCAGCGTTCGGTCCCGAGGGGTGTTTGAGACCCAGTACTTC
CSVRSRGVFETQYF
>.|TRBV20-1|.|TRBJ2-1
TGCAGTGCTAGGGTGGCTCAAACCTACAATGAGCAGTTCTTC
CSARVAQTYNEQFF
>TRBD2|TRBV7-9|many|TRBJ2-3
TGTGCCAGCAGCCGGGGGGGCGCGTCAGATACGCAGTATTTT
CASSRGGASDTQYF
>TRBD2|TRBV20-1|few|TRBJ2-3
TGCAGTGCCCGACTAGCGGGGAGCACAGATACGCAGTATTTT
CSARLAGSTDTQYF
>TRBD1|TRBV4-1|.|TRBJ1-5
TGCGCCAGCAGCCGTACAGGGGGGCAGGGCAATCAGCCCCAGCATTTT
CASSRTGGQGNQPQHF
>.|TRBV12-3/TRBV12-4|.|TRBJ1-1
TGTGCCAGCAGTTTCAGGACAATGAACACTGAAGCTTTCTTT
CASSFRTMNTEAFF
>TRBD1|TRBV7-7|many|TRBJ2-3
TGTGCCAGCAGCTCCGGACAGGCTACAGATACGCAGTATTTT
CASSSGQATDTQYF
>TRBD2|TRBV5-1|few|TRBJ2-1
TGCGCCAGCAGCTCCGGGGGGACCTACAATGAGCAGTTCTTC
CASSSGGTYNEQFF
>.|TRBV12-3/TRBV12-4|.|TRBJ1-1
TGTGCCAGCAGGTCGACAGGTCTCCCGAACACTGAAGCTTTCTTT
CASRSTGLPNTEAFF
>TRBD1|TRBV12-3/TRBV12-4|few|TRBJ1-6
TGTGCCAGCAGTAACTACAGGGGAAGGAATTCACCCCTCCACTTT
CASSNYRGRNSPLHF
>TRBD1|TRBV12-3/TRBV12-4|.|TRBJ1-1
TGTGCCAGCAGCTACAGGGGCCCTGAAGCTTTCTTT
CASSYRGPEAFF
>TRBD1|TRBV18|few|TRBJ1-5
TGTGCCAGCTCACCCACCGGGACAGGGGGCCAGCCCCAGCATTTT
CASSPTGTGGQPQHF
>TRBD1|TRBV7-2|few|TRBJ1-2
TGTGCCAGCAGCTCAACAGGGGGCGCAGGCTACACCTTC
CASSSTGGAGYTF
>.|TRBV7-2|.|TRBJ1-2
TGTGCCAGCAGCACGCAGGAAGTTTCGCGAGGCTACACCTTC
CASSTQEVSRGYTF
>.|TRBV6-5|.|TRBJ1-3
TGTGCCAGCAGTTACTTTTCCCCCGCTGGAAACACCATATATTTT
CASSYFSPAGNTIYF